This T cell receptor (beta chain) was observed in a study of blood T cell repertoires in COVID-19 (dated by TCRdb to about 2020). About the full investigation: The collaborator samples originated in the United States, Italy and Spain and spanned the acute and convalescent phases of COVID-19. The sample metadata nearly always contained a de-identified subject ID, COVID-19 status, age in years and sex. The samples were drawn from the first 160 participants of the ongoing ImmuneRACE study and from some 1,300 subjects provided by 6 global collaborators. HLA class I and class II types, where available, came from metadata supplied by the sample provider rather than from assay-based typing. The material from the prospective study consisted of cDNA or gDNA derived from T cells, B-cell-depleted T cells, or PBMCs. A freely available public database, intended as a resource for researchers studying the immune response to SARS-CoV-2, is where the repertoires were released. Subjects who had been exposed to COVID-19, were actively infected with it, or had recovered from it provided the deeply sampled blood TCRbeta repertoires that made up the dataset. Summary of the overall study and its limitations: How much clinical and demographic metadata was included differed by source and by participant, and the metadata was provided uncurated.

The germline V gene (reference sequence) sets CDR1 to LGHDT and CDR2 to YNNKEL. The CDR3 spans 14 residues, from the cysteine through the phenylalanine. Only the CDR3 DNA is retained, 42 bases long and in frame from the first base. The V end gives up 5 bases and the J end 4 bases, leaving 5 bases in the junction not matched to a gene. In the prospective study, participants were about 18 to 95 years old, resided in about two dozen geographic areas of the United States, and were enrolled through a virtual design. In the prospective study, participants were assigned to cohorts based on the clinical history participants reported in a screening survey and a study questionnaire. Recovered participants in ImmuneRACE Cohort 3 were defined by two consecutive negative NP/OP PCR tests, clearance by a healthcare professional, or resolution of symptoms. Mobile phlebotomists in the prospective study collected whole blood, serum and a nasopharyngeal or oropharyngeal swab from every participant. Over an approximately 2-month period, participants in the prospective study had the option of providing additional blood draws and questionnaires. Before DNA extraction, blood samples from the prospective study were shipped at room temperature or frozen.

For this clone: No antigen is known for it. Base qualities are not at hand, and no much larger clone is one base apart.

TCRbeta CDR3 regions were amplified from genomic DNA by means of the immunoSEQ Assay, a bias-controlled multiplex PCR. The authors processed their data as follows. Nucleated cell counts per sample were estimated from amplification of reference gene primers within the assay. To quantify the absolute abundance of each unique TCRbeta CDR3 rearrangement, sequence reads were collapsed and filtered. For each sample, productive Simpson clonality was calculated as the square root of Simpson's diversity index across productive rearrangements. TCRdb re-hosts the immuneACCESS table, in-frame sequences only. Its copies lack some clones; in the studies checked, an unresolved V gene accounts for under half of them, and the cause for the rest is not known. The D gene and trimming were derived from the DNA, and the V and J assignments and clone size from that table. For this sample there are about 430,000 clones; around 87% appear just once. Together, the top ten hold 1% to 1.3% of the sample.

This TCR was sampled from a man aged 25-45 years who had recovered from COVID-19. In this chain, TRBV3-1 (or the pseudogene TRBV3-2) is recombined with TRBJ1-1, with 9 junctional bases fitting TRBD1. The sequencing sample was made of PBMCs or T cells enriched from blood (not recorded which). The DNA reads as follows: TGTGCCAGCAGCGACTACAGGGGGCGCACTGAAGCTTTCTTT. It encodes CASSDYRGRTEAFF.